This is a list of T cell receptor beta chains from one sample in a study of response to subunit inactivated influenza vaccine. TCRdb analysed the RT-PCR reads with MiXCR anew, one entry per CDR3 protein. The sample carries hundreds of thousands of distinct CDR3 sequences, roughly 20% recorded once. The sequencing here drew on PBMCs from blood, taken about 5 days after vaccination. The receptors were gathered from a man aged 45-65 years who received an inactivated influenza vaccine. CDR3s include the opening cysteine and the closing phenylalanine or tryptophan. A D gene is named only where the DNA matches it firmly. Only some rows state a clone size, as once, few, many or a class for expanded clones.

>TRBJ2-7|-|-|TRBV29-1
CSVASRVEQYF
TGCAGCGTTGCGTCTAGGGTCGAGCAGTACTTC
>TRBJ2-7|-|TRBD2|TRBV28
CASSFQAGIYEQYF
TGTGCCAGCAGTTTCCAAGCGGGGATCTACGAGCAGTACTTC
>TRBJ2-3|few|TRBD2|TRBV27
CASSPAGGVGGGLRDTQYF
TGTGCCAGCAGTCCCGCCGGTGGGGTTGGCGGGGGGCTGAGGGATACGCAGTATTTT
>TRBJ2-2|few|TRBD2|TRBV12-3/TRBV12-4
CASSYAGANTGELFF
TGTGCCAGCAGTTATGCGGGAGCGAACACCGGGGAGCTGTTTTTT
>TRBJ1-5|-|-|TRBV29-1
CSVSGTLDQPQHF
TGCAGCGTCTCAGGGACCCTGGATCAGCCCCAGCATTTT
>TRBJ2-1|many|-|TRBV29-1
CSVDFYNEQFF
TGCAGCGTTGATTTTTACAATGAGCAGTTCTTC
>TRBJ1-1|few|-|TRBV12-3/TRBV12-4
CASSFNMGSTEAFF
TGTGCCAGCAGTTTTAACATGGGAAGCACTGAAGCTTTCTTT
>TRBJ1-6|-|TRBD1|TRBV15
CATSRQGGPLHF
TGTGCCACCAGCCGACAGGGTGGACCCCTCCACTTT
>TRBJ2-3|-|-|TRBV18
CASSPTLDTQYF
TGTGCCAGCTCACCAACATTAGATACGCAGTATTTT
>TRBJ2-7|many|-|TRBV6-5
CASSYLQEAYEQYF
TGTGCCAGCAGTTATCTACAGGAAGCCTACGAGCAGTACTTC
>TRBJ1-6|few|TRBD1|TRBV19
CASSGTGLGSPLHF
TGTGCCAGTAGCGGGACAGGCCTTGGATCACCCCTCCACTTT
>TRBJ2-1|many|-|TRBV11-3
CASSQRTLNEQFF
TGTGCCAGCAGCCAACGGACCCTCAATGAGCAGTTCTTC